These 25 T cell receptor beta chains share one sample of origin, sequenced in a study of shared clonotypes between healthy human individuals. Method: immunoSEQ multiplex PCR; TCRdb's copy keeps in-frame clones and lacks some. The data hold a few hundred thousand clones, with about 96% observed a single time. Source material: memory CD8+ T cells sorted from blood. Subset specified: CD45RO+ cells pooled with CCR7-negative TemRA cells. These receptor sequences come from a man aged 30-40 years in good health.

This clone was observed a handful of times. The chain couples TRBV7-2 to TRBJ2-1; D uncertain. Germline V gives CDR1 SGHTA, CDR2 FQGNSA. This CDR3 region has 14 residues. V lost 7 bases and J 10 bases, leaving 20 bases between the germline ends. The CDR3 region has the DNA TGTGCCAGCACCCCAAGTAGGGATTCGGCCGAGCAGTTCTTC. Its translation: CASTPSRDSAEQFF.

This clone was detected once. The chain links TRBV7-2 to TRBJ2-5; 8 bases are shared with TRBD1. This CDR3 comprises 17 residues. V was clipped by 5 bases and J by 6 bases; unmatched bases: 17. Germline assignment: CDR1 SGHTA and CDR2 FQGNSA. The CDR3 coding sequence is TGTGCCAGCAGCCCCACCCCCTGGCAGGGGGCGGCACAGACCCAGTACTTC. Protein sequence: CASSPTPWQGAAQTQYF. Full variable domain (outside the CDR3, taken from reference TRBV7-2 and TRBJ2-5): GAGVSQSPSNKVTEKGKDVELRCDPISGHTALYWYRQSLGQGLEFLIYFQGNSAPDKSGLPSDRFSAERTGGSVSTLTIQRTQQEDSAVYLCASSPTPWQGAAQTQYFGPGTRLLVL.

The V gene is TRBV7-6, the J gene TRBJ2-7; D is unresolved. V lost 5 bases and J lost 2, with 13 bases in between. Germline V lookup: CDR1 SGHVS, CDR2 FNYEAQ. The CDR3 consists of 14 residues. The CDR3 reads CASSPRVETYEQYF. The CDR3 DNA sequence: TGTGCCAGCAGCCCTAGGGTGGAGACCTACGAGCAGTACTTC.

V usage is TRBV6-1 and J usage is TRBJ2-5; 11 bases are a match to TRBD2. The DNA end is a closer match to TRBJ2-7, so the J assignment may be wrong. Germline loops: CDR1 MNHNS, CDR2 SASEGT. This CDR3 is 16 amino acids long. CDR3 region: CASSEISGTSGLEQYF. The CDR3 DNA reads TGTGCCAGCAGTGAGATTTCCGGGACTAGCGGACTCGAGCAGTACTTC.

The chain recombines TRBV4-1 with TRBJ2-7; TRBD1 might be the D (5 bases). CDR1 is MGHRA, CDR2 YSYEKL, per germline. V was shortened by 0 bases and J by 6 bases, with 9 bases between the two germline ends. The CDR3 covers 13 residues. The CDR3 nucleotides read TGCGCCAGCAGCCAAGATTTCAGGGCCGAGCAGTACTTC. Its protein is CASSQDFRAEQYF.

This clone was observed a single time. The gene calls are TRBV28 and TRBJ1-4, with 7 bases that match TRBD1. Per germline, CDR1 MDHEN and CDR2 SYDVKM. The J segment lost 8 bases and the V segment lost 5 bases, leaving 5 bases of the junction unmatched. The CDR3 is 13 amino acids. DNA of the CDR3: TGTGCCAGCAGTGAAACAGGGGAAGAAAAACTGTTTTTT. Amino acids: CASSETGEEKLFF. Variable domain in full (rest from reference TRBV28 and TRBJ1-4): DVKVTQSSRYLVKRTGEKVFLECVQDMDHENMFWYRQDPGLGLRLIYFSYDVKMKEKGDIPEGYSVSREKKERFSLILESASTNQTSMYLCASSETGEEKLFFGSGTQLSVL.

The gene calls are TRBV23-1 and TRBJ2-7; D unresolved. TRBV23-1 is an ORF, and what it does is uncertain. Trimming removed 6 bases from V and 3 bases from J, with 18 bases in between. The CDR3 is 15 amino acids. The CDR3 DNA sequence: TGCGCCAGCAGACTATACCCGGGCCAGATCTACGAGCAGTACTTC. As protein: CASRLYPGQIYEQYF.

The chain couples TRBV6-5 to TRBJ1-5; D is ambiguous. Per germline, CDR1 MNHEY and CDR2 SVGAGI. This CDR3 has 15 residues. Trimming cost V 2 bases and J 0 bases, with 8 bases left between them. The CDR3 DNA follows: TGTGCCAGCAGTTACAGCAGCAATAGCAATCAGCCCCAGCATTTT. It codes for CASSYSSNSNQPQHF.

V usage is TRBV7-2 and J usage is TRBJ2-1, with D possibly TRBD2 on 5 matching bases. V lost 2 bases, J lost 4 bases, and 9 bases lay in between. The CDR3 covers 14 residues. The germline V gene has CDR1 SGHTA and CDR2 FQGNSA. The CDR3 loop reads CASSLRTRYNEQFF. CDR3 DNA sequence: TGTGCCAGCAGCTTAAGAACTAGGTACAATGAGCAGTTCTTC.

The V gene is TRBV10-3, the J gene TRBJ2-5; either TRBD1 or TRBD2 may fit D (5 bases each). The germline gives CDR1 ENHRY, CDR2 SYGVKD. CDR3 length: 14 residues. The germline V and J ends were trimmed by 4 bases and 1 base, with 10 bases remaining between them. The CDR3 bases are TGTGCCATCAGTGTTTCTGGGGGCCAAGAGACCCAGTACTTC. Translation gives CAISVSGGQETQYF.

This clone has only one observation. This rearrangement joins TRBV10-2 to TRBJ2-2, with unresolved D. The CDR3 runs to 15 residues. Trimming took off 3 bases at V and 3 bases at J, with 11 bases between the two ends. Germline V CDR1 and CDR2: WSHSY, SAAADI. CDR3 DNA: TGCGCCAGCAGTGATTTAACCCCCGACACCGGGGAGCTGTTTTTT. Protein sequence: CASSDLTPDTGELFF.

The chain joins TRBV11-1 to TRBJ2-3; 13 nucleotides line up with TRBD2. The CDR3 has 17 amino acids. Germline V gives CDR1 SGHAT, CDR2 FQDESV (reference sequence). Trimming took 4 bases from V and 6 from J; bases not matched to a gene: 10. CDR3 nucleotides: TGTGCCAGCAGCTCCTATCGGACTAGCGGGAGTTCCGATACGCAGTATTTT. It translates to CASSSYRTSGSSDTQYF.

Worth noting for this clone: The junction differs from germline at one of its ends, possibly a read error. CDR3 amino acids: CASSLAVQETQYF. The CDR3, as DNA: TGTGCTAGCAGCTTAGCAGTTCAAGAGACCCAGTACTTC. The chain combines TRBV7-7 with TRBJ2-5; D unresolved. Germline CDR1 SSHAT, CDR2 FNYEAQ (reference sequence). CDR3 length equals 13 residues.

CDR3: CASSPVTGDTDTQYF. The CDR3 nucleotides are TGTGCCAGCAGCCCAGTGACAGGGGACACAGATACGCAGTATTTT. The rearrangement joins TRBV7-3 to TRBJ2-3; 8 bases are a match to TRBD1. This CDR3 is 15 amino acids long. The ends lost 5 bases at V and 2 bases at J; junction bases unmatched: 6. CDR1 is SGHTA and CDR2 is FQGTGA in the germline V gene.

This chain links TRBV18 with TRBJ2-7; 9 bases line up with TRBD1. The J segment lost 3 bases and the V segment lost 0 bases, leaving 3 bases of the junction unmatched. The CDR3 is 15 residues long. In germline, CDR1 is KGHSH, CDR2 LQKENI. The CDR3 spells CASSPPGQGFYEQYF. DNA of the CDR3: TGTGCCAGCTCACCACCGGGACAGGGATTCTACGAGCAGTACTTC.

CDR3 sequence: CAWSVRTVNQPQHF. DNA of the CDR3: TGTGCCTGGAGTGTACGGACAGTCAATCAGCCCCAGCATTTT. The rearrangement uses TRBV30 and TRBJ1-5; D perhaps matches TRBD1 (6 bases). The V and J ends lost 0 bases and 3 bases respectively, with 9 bases between them. In germline, CDR1 is GTSNPN, CDR2 SVGIG (reference sequence). The CDR3 sequence is 14 residues long.

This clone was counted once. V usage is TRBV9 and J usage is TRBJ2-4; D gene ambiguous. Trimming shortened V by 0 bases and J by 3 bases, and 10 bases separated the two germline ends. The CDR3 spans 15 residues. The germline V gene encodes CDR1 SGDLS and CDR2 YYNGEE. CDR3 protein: CASSVGGLGKNIQYF. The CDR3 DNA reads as TGTGCCAGCAGCGTAGGTGGCTTGGGCAAAAACATTCAGTACTTC.

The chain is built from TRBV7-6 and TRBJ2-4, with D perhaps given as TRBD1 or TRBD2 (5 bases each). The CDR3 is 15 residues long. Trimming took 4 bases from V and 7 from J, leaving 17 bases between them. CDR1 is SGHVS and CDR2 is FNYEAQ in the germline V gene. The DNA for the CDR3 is TGTGCCAGCAGCTCGGGACCGAGCGGTGGGAACATTCAGTACTTC. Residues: CASSSGPSGGNIQYF.

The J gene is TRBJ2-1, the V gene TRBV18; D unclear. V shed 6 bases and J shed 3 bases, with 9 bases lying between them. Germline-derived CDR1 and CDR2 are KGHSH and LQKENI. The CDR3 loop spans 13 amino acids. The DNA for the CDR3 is TGTGCCAGCTCGCAGGCCTACTACAATGAGCAGTTCTTC. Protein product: CASSQAYYNEQFF.

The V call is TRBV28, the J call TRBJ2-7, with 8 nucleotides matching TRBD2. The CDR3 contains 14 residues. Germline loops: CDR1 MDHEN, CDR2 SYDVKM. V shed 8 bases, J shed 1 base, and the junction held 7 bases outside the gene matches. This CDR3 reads CASGSGSVSYEQYF. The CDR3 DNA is TGTGCCAGCGGAAGCGGGAGTGTTTCCTACGAGCAGTACTTC.

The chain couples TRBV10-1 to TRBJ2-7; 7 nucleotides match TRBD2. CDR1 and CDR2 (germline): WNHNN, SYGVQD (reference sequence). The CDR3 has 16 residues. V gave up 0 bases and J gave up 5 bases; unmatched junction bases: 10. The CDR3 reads CASSESIGGSINEQYF. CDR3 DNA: TGCGCCAGCAGTGAGTCGATAGGCGGGAGTATCAACGAGCAGTACTTC.

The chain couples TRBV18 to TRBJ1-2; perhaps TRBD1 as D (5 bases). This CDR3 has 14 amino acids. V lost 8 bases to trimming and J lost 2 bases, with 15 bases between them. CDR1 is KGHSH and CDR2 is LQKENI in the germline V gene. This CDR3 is CASRPGTGNYGYTF. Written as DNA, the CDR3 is TGTGCCAGCAGACCCGGGACGGGGAACTATGGCTACACCTTC.

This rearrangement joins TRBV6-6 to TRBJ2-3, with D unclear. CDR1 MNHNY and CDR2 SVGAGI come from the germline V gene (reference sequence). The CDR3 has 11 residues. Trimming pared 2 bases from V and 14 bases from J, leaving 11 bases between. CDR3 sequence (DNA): TGTGCCAGCAGTTACAACCAGCAGTGGTATTTT. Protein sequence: CASSYNQQWYF.

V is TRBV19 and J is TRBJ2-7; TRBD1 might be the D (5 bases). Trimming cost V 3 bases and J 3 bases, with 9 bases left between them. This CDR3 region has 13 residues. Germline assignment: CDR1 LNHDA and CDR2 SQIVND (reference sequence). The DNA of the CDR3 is TGTGCCAGTAGTATGACCAGGGACTACGAGCAGTACTTC. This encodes CASSMTRDYEQYF.

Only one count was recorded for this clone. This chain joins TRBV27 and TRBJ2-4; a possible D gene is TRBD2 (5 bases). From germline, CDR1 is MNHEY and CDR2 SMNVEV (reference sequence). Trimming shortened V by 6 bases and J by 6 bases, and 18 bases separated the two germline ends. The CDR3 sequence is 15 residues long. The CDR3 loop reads CASRSLVSGPNIQYF. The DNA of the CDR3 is TGTGCCAGCAGATCGTTGGTCAGCGGCCCAAACATTCAGTACTTC.